This TCR beta chain was recorded in a study of cytomegalovirus exposure and HLA in healthy donors. Study results and caveats: Most of the TCR beta V segments (in an earlier analysis) were productive either about 87% or about 30% of the time. Researchers reported from a later analysis that most CMV-associated TCR beta chains appeared HLA-restricted. V segments that were indistinguishable, TRBV6-2 and TRBV6-3 among them, were omitted from analysis.

With regard to this clone: The antigen is undetermined.

CDR1 is MNHEY and CDR2 is SMNVEV in the germline V gene (reference sequence). The junction had 13 bases not matched to a gene; V was cut back by 5 bases and J by 7 bases. The CDR3 is 16 residues long. Amplification used 60 Vbeta primers and 13 Jbeta primers. TCRdb keeps only in-frame clones here, not all; method: immunoSEQ multiplex PCR. Seen here are about 160,000 clones, roughly 85% observed once, and the top ten hold about 2.2%. The sample consisted of PBMCs. This clonotype was obtained from a man aged 40-49 years in good health and CMV-seronegative. The chain carries TRBV27 and TRBJ1-4; 7 bases fit TRBD1. CDR3 nucleotide sequence: TGTGCCAGCAGTGACCGCCTAGGGGGCGCCGCTGAAAAACTGTTTTTT. Its translation: CASSDRLGGAAEKLFF.